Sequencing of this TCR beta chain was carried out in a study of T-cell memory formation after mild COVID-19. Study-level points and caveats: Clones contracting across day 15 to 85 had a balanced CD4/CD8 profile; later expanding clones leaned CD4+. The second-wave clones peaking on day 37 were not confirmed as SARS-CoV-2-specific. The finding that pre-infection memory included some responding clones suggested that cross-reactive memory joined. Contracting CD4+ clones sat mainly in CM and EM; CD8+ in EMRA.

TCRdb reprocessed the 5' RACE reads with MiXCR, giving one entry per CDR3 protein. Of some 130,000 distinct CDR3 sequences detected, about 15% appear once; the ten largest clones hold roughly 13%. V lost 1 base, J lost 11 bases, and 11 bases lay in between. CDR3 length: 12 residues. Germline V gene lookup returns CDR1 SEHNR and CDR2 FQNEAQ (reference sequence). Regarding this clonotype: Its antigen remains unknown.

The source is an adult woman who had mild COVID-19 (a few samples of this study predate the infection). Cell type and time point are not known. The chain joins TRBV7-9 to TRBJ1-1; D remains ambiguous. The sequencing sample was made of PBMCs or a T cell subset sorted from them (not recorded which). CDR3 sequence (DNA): TGTGCCAGCAGCTTAGGGGTCCCAGCGGCTTTCTTT. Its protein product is CASSLGVPAAFF.